A selection of T cell receptor beta chains follows, all from one sample in a study of CD8+ T cells in alopecia areata. Generated by immunoSEQ multiplex PCR, the TCRdb table keeps only in-frame clones and is missing some. Counted here are 150,000 to 200,000 clones, around 60% occurring once; the ten biggest clones make up over 12%. This specimen consisted of CD4+ T cells sorted from blood, obtained at week 0. The receptors stem from a human donor with alopecia areata. The CDR3 runs from the conserved cysteine through the conserved F or W. D genes are given only for firm matches. The listing skips clone size in some rows; elsewhere it reads once, few, many or a size class.

d_gene: TRBD1
j_gene: TRBJ1-1
abundance: .
v_gene: TRBV5-1
CDR3aa: CASSRDRYMNTEAFF
CDR3nt: TGCGCCAGCAGCCGGGACAGGTACATGAACACTGAAGCTTTCTTT

d_gene: .
j_gene: TRBJ2-2
abundance: .
v_gene: TRBV11-3
CDR3aa: CASNTQGTGELFF
CDR3nt: TGTGCCAGCAACACCCAGGGGACCGGGGAGCTGTTTTTT

d_gene: .
j_gene: TRBJ2-7
abundance: .
v_gene: TRBV29-1
CDR3aa: CSVEDYAESRQYF
CDR3nt: TGCAGCGTTGAAGATTATGCGGAGAGTCGGCAGTACTTC

d_gene: TRBD1
j_gene: TRBJ1-5
abundance: few
v_gene: TRBV6-1
CDR3aa: CASREQGPNNQPQHF
CDR3nt: TGTGCCAGCAGGGAACAGGGGCCTAACAATCAGCCCCAGCATTTT

d_gene: .
j_gene: TRBJ2-3
abundance: .
v_gene: TRBV9
CDR3aa: CASSVSPTRGDTQYF
CDR3nt: TGTGCCAGCAGCGTTAGCCCCACCCGGGGGGATACGCAGTATTTT

d_gene: TRBD2
j_gene: TRBJ2-3
abundance: once
v_gene: TRBV7-2
CDR3aa: CASSSFPTLAGGIADTQYF
CDR3nt: TGTGCCAGCAGCTCTTTCCCAACACTAGCGGGGGGTATTGCAGATACGCAGTATTTT

d_gene: .
j_gene: TRBJ1-1
abundance: .
v_gene: TRBV4-2
CDR3aa: CASSQGGNTEAFF
CDR3nt: TGTGCCAGCAGCCAAGGTGGGAACACTGAAGCTTTCTTT

d_gene: TRBD1
j_gene: TRBJ2-1
abundance: .
v_gene: TRBV29-1
CDR3aa: CSGGQGAQNEQFF
CDR3nt: TGCAGCGGCGGACAGGGGGCGCAAAATGAGCAGTTCTTC

d_gene: TRBD1
j_gene: TRBJ2-7
abundance: .
v_gene: TRBV28
CDR3aa: CASGTGASSYEQYF
CDR3nt: TGTGCCAGCGGTACAGGGGCGAGCTCCTACGAGCAGTACTTC

d_gene: .
j_gene: TRBJ2-1
abundance: .
v_gene: TRBV5-1
CDR3aa: CASSPGVLSSYNEQFF
CDR3nt: TGCGCCAGCAGCCCAGGGGTCCTGAGCTCCTACAATGAGCAGTTCTTC

d_gene: .
j_gene: TRBJ2-7
abundance: .
v_gene: TRBV29-1
CDR3aa: CSVEAGTRHYEQYF
CDR3nt: TGCAGCGTTGAAGCCGGGACACGACACTACGAGCAGTACTTC

d_gene: TRBD1
j_gene: TRBJ1-2
abundance: .
v_gene: TRBV6-5
CDR3aa: CASSYDREVLDGYTF
CDR3nt: TGTGCCAGCAGTTACGACAGGGAGGTTCTCGATGGCTACACCTTC

d_gene: .
j_gene: TRBJ1-5
abundance: .
v_gene: TRBV7-2
CDR3aa: CASSLGINNQPQHF
CDR3nt: TGTGCCAGCAGCTTAGGAATTAACAATCAGCCCCAGCATTTT

d_gene: .
j_gene: TRBJ1-2
abundance: .
v_gene: TRBV4-1
CDR3aa: CASSPEGVPIDWGYTF
CDR3nt: TGCGCCAGCAGCCCGGAAGGGGTTCCTATTGATTGGGGCTACACCTTC

d_gene: .
j_gene: TRBJ1-1
abundance: .
v_gene: TRBV6-5
CDR3aa: CASSFKGGNTEAFF
CDR3nt: TGTGCCAGCAGTTTTAAGGGAGGGAACACTGAAGCTTTCTTT

d_gene: .
j_gene: TRBJ2-6
abundance: .
v_gene: TRBV7-2
CDR3aa: CASSLVANSGANVLTF
CDR3nt: TGTGCCAGCAGCTTAGTTGCCAACTCTGGGGCCAACGTCCTGACTTTC

d_gene: .
j_gene: TRBJ2-4
abundance: .
v_gene: TRBV6-6
CDR3aa: CASSYSPGGDGIQYF
CDR3nt: TGTGCCAGCAGTTACTCGCCGGGGGGCGATGGCATTCAGTACTTC

d_gene: TRBD1
j_gene: TRBJ2-7
abundance: .
v_gene: TRBV7-9
CDR3aa: CASSLRQGYEQYF
CDR3nt: TGTGCCAGCAGTCTTCGACAGGGCTACGAGCAGTACTTC

d_gene: .
j_gene: TRBJ1-1
abundance: .
v_gene: TRBV7-9
CDR3aa: CASSPSTRGAFF
CDR3nt: TGTGCCAGCAGTCCGTCGACCCGGGGAGCTTTCTTT

d_gene: .
j_gene: TRBJ1-4
abundance: few
v_gene: TRBV30
CDR3aa: CAWSVPMGEKLFF
CDR3nt: TGTGCCTGGAGTGTTCCTATGGGTGAAAAACTGTTTTTT

d_gene: .
j_gene: TRBJ2-1
abundance: few
v_gene: TRBV5-1
CDR3aa: CASSFELLARGIFF
CDR3nt: TGCGCCAGCAGCTTTGAGCTACTAGCACGGGGTATCTTCTTC

d_gene: .
j_gene: TRBJ1-2
abundance: many
v_gene: TRBV20-1
CDR3aa: CSALAYGYTF
CDR3nt: TGCAGTGCCCTGGCGTACGGCTACACCTTC

d_gene: TRBD2
j_gene: TRBJ2-3
abundance: .
v_gene: TRBV7-9
CDR3aa: CASSLTLAGVDTQYF
CDR3nt: TGTGCCAGCAGCTTAACGCTAGCGGGGGTCGATACGCAGTATTTT

d_gene: .
j_gene: TRBJ1-6
abundance: .
v_gene: TRBV5-6
CDR3aa: CASSSTGRRSSYNSPLHF
CDR3nt: TGTGCCAGCAGTTCTACAGGGCGCCGGAGCTCCTATAATTCACCCCTCCACTTT

d_gene: .
j_gene: TRBJ2-1
abundance: .
v_gene: TRBV9
CDR3aa: CASSLASYRSYNEQFF
CDR3nt: TGTGCCAGCAGCCTGGCTAGCTATCGCTCCTACAATGAGCAGTTCTTC

d_gene: .
j_gene: TRBJ1-4
abundance: few
v_gene: TRBV29-1
CDR3aa: CSAGTDPNEKLFF
CDR3nt: TGCAGCGCCGGGACCGATCCTAATGAAAAACTGTTTTTT

d_gene: TRBD1
j_gene: TRBJ2-2
abundance: .
v_gene: TRBV30
CDR3aa: CAWSHTGGTGELFF
CDR3nt: TGTGCCTGGAGTCACACAGGGGGCACCGGGGAGCTGTTTTTT

d_gene: .
j_gene: TRBJ1-5
abundance: few
v_gene: TRBV6-1
CDR3aa: CASSEGANQPQHF
CDR3nt: TGTGCCAGCAGTGAAGGCGCCAATCAGCCCCAGCATTTT

d_gene: TRBD1
j_gene: TRBJ2-2
abundance: .
v_gene: TRBV2
CDR3aa: CASRRQGTNTGELFF
CDR3nt: TGTGCCAGCCGCAGACAGGGAACGAACACCGGGGAGCTGTTTTTT

d_gene: TRBD1
j_gene: TRBJ1-2
abundance: .
v_gene: TRBV7-2
CDR3aa: CASSLGGQGHYGYTF
CDR3nt: TGTGCCAGCAGCTTAGGAGGACAGGGGCACTATGGCTACACCTTC

d_gene: .
j_gene: TRBJ1-2
abundance: once
v_gene: TRBV6-5
CDR3aa: CASVDPGYGYTF
CDR3nt: TGTGCCAGCGTGGACCCCGGCTATGGCTACACCTTC

d_gene: .
j_gene: TRBJ1-1
abundance: .
v_gene: TRBV7-9
CDR3aa: CASSLGPRGTEAFF
CDR3nt: TGTGCCAGCAGCTTAGGACCCCGGGGCACTGAAGCTTTCTTT

d_gene: .
j_gene: TRBJ1-4
abundance: once
v_gene: TRBV2
CDR3aa: CASSNEEGIWEKLFF
CDR3nt: TGTGCCAGCAGTAATGAAGAAGGGATATGGGAAAAACTGTTTTTT

d_gene: .
j_gene: TRBJ1-6
abundance: .
v_gene: TRBV30
CDR3aa: CAWSVGGPNNSPLHF
CDR3nt: TGTGCCTGGAGTGTAGGGGGGCCCAATAATTCACCCCTCCACTTT

d_gene: TRBD1
j_gene: TRBJ2-1
abundance: .
v_gene: TRBV2
CDR3aa: CASSFGQGSFNEQFF
CDR3nt: TGTGCCAGCAGCTTCGGACAGGGTTCATTCAATGAGCAGTTCTTC

d_gene: .
j_gene: TRBJ2-3
abundance: .
v_gene: TRBV5-1
CDR3aa: CASSMAGRTDTQYF
CDR3nt: TGCGCCAGCAGTATGGCGGGGCGCACAGATACGCAGTATTTT

d_gene: TRBD2
j_gene: TRBJ2-1
abundance: .
v_gene: TRBV29-1
CDR3aa: CSVEVPSGVEGFF
CDR3nt: TGCAGCGTTGAAGTCCCTAGCGGGGTGGAGGGGTTCTTC

d_gene: .
j_gene: TRBJ2-5
abundance: .
v_gene: TRBV19
CDR3aa: CASSISPGRQETQYF
CDR3nt: TGTGCCAGTAGTATATCTCCGGGGAGACAAGAGACCCAGTACTTC

d_gene: .
j_gene: TRBJ2-5
abundance: few
v_gene: TRBV30
CDR3aa: CALRRGPGETQYF
CDR3nt: TGTGCCCTCCGGCGGGGGCCGGGAGAGACCCAGTACTTC

d_gene: TRBD1
j_gene: TRBJ2-3
abundance: few
v_gene: TRBV7-3
CDR3aa: CASSVGFRGLDTQYF
CDR3nt: TGTGCCAGCAGCGTAGGTTTCAGGGGGCTTGATACGCAGTATTTT